A selection of T cell receptor beta chains follows, all from one sample in a study of cytomegalovirus exposure and HLA in healthy donors. Some clones are missing from TCRdb's copy, which holds only in-frame ones; the method was immunoSEQ multiplex PCR. The repertoire holds about 200,000 clones, with 60% to 80% as singletons. The sequenced sample was PBMCs. The receptors come from a woman between 25 and 40 years old in good health and CMV-seronegative. The conserved cysteine and the conserved F or W are not part of the CDR3 here.

TRBV7-9	TRBJ1-6	ASSFGQGDSPLH
TRBV27	TRBJ1-6	ASSLTGQGYSPLH
TRBV7-9	TRBJ1-1	ASSLGQLEAF
TRBV11-2	TRBJ2-1	ASSSTYYGQF
TRBV7-7	TRBJ2-5	ASSLGVGVGSQETQY
TRBV2	TRBJ1-4	ASSGQGVPNEKLF
TRBV5-1	TRBJ2-2	ASSLAGTLNTGELF
TRBV5-6	TRBJ1-1	ASSNRGQLTEAF
TRBV6-1	TRBJ2-3	ASSARGDTQY
TRBV29-1	TRBJ2-7	SVRGLLSYEQY
TRBV30	TRBJ2-1	AWSRGAWEQF
TRBV5-1	TRBJ1-2	ASSMHGNYGYT
TRBV13	TRBJ2-1	ASSFGTNYNEQF
TRBV29-1	TRBJ2-3	SGVNRGPTDTQY
TRBV13	TRBJ1-1	ASSLRTTGNTEAF
TRBV2	TRBJ2-1	ASSWGQGKLLNEQF
TRBV7-9	TRBJ2-3	ASSFGARGRGKADTQY
TRBV6-6	TRBJ1-4	ASTPTGVQLF
TRBV4-2	TRBJ1-6	ASSQDLVRLNSPLH
TRBV27	TRBJ1-5	ASSWTPNQPQH
TRBV13	TRBJ1-2	ASSTRDTPYGYT
TRBV7-6	TRBJ1-4	ASSPVGGSNEKLF
TRBV6-5	TRBJ2-7	ASSYRRGVYEQY
TRBV5-5	TRBJ2-5	ASSQPAGGGETQY
TRBV7-6	TRBJ1-4	ASRRTGGEKLF
TRBV7-9	TRBJ1-5	ASSLYEEQPQH
TRBV27	TRBJ2-1	ASSFFSGRAINEQF
TRBV9	TRBJ2-5	ASSVVGAGETQY
TRBV7-9	TRBJ1-2	ASSLLRTAGGYT
TRBV29-1	TRBJ2-1	SVDIAGGYKSYNEQF
TRBV23-1	TRBJ2-2	ASSQSDPRAGELF
TRBV13	TRBJ2-1	ASSLRDYYYNEQF
TRBV19	TRBJ1-1	ASSTRTGYTEAF
TRBV28	TRBJ1-1	ASSPGGQTGGFEAF
TRBV19	TRBJ1-1	ASSTNRNTEAF
TRBV7-3	TRBJ1-6	ASSSNRVSALH
TRBV27	TRBJ2-1	ASSELAGTYNEQF
TRBV28	TRBJ2-2	ASSLWNTGELF
TRBV7-9	TRBJ2-7	ASSFLAAPYEQY
TRBV2	TRBJ2-2	ASSGQLTGELF
TRBV18	TRBJ2-7	ASSPPLPAPVEQY
TRBV2	TRBJ2-1	ASGGIAGGHQF
TRBV2	TRBJ1-5	ASFGGQGANQPQH
TRBV27	TRBJ1-4	ASSLQLRTGRDEKLF
TRBV9	TRBJ2-1	ASSRDLGVGNEQF
TRBV6-6	-	ASTRGVRGPYEQY
TRBV15	TRBJ2-2	ATSSTPNTGELF
TRBV18	TRBJ1-2	ASSPTPRDGYP
TRBV2	TRBJ2-1	ASSPRIYEQF
TRBV6-5	TRBJ2-7	ASSYARTVTYEQY
TRBV4-1	TRBJ1-1	ASSGGTGYTEAF
TRBV6-1	TRBJ2-1	ATVAGGLNEQF
TRBV5-4	TRBJ1-6	ASTANHVGGGSYNSPLH
TRBV6-5	TRBJ1-2	ASSYEGAPTNYGYT
TRBV6-6	TRBJ1-5	ASTPDRAQPQH
TRBV5-1	TRBJ1-5	ASSSGTGHQPQH
TRBV28	TRBJ2-3	ASWDRGRADTQY